This is a list of T cell receptor beta chains from one sample in a study of blood T cell repertoires in COVID-19. Clones were sequenced by immunoSEQ multiplex PCR, and TCRdb holds only the in-frame ones, with some missing. The table includes 200,000 to 250,000 clones, less than 90% detected once. The sequenced sample was peripheral blood. Every receptor here comes from a woman of 80 years or more with active or convalescent COVID-19. The CDR3 runs from the conserved cysteine through the conserved F or W. D genes are given only for firm matches. Some rows mark clone size as missing; the rest say once, few, many or name a class of expanded clone.

V	J	size	D	CDR3	DNA
TRBV19	TRBJ2-2	.	TRBD1	CASSIVNQGAGELFF	TGTGCCAGTAGTATAGTAAACCAGGGGGCCGGGGAGCTGTTTTTT
TRBV7-9	TRBJ2-7	.	.	CASSFSQGWNEQYF	TGTGCCAGCAGCTTTTCCCAGGGATGGAACGAGCAGTACTTC
TRBV7-2	TRBJ2-5	.	.	CASSLARGQETQYF	TGTGCCAGCAGCTTAGCACGGGGGCAAGAGACCCAGTACTTC
TRBV6-4	TRBJ2-7	.	TRBD2	CASGGGFWVYEQYF	TGTGCCAGCGGGGGAGGGTTTTGGGTCTACGAGCAGTACTTC
TRBV2	TRBJ1-2	.	.	CASSDLRYGYTF	TGTGCCAGCAGTGACCTTAGATATGGCTACACCTTC
TRBV15	TRBJ2-1	.	.	CATRGGERGYNEQFF	TGTGCCACCAGAGGGGGGGAGCGGGGTTACAATGAGCAGTTCTTC
TRBV9	TRBJ1-6	.	TRBD1	CASSAKEGGRYNSPLHF	TGTGCCAGCAGCGCCAAGGAAGGGGGCAGATATAATTCACCCCTCCACTTT
TRBV29-1	TRBJ1-4	.	.	CSVEVFGATNEKLFF	TGCAGCGTTGAAGTTTTCGGGGCAACTAATGAAAAACTGTTTTTT
TRBV18	TRBJ1-5	.	.	CASSPTAGRGQPQHF	TGTGCCAGCTCACCAACGGCAGGGAGGGGTCAGCCCCAGCATTTT
TRBV11-1	TRBJ2-1	.	.	CASSSGHVSYNEQFF	TGTGCCAGCAGCTCCGGACACGTCTCCTACAATGAGCAGTTCTTC
TRBV28	TRBJ2-7	.	.	CASSADTHYEQYF	TGTGCCAGCAGTGCTGACACTCACTACGAGCAGTACTTC
TRBV18	TRBJ2-6	.	.	CASSRRTGDNRSGANVLTF	TGTGCCAGCTCACGGCGGACGGGGGATAATCGCTCTGGGGCCAACGTCCTGACTTTC
TRBV2	TRBJ1-1	.	.	CASSDPGTKGYSNTEAFF	TGTGCCAGCAGCGATCCCGGGACAAAAGGATATTCGAACACTGAAGCTTTCTTT
TRBV4-1	TRBJ1-2	.	TRBD1	CASSQTGTGGPLGYTF	TGCGCCAGCAGCCAAACCGGGACAGGGGGCCCTCTGGGCTACACCTTC
TRBV19	TRBJ2-4	.	TRBD1	CASRTDRGFSKNIQYF	TGTGCCAGTAGGACGGACAGGGGTTTTAGCAAAAACATTCAGTACTTC
TRBV20-1	TRBJ1-4	.	TRBD1	CSASSSQGAGEKLFF	TGCAGTGCTAGTAGTAGCCAGGGGGCAGGAGAAAAACTGTTTTTT
TRBV9	TRBJ1-5	.	.	CASSLDPGQPQHF	TGTGCCAGCAGCCTCGACCCGGGACAGCCCCAGCATTTT
TRBV6-5	TRBJ1-1	.	TRBD1	CASSYPRTGRAEAFF	TGTGCCAGCAGTTACCCGAGGACAGGGAGAGCTGAAGCTTTCTTT
TRBV2	TRBJ2-3	.	TRBD1	CATSGQGTDTQYF	TGTGCCACGTCGGGACAGGGCACAGATACGCAGTATTTT
TRBV19	TRBJ1-6	.	.	CASSRKDRELVSPLHF	TGTGCCAGTAGTCGCAAGGACCGGGAGCTGGTTTCACCCCTCCACTTT
TRBV30	TRBJ1-2	.	TRBD1	CAWKADRGDYGYTF	TGTGCCTGGAAGGCAGACAGGGGGGACTATGGCTACACCTTC
TRBV7-9	TRBJ2-7	.	.	CASSLTLSGVEQYF	TGTGCCAGCAGCTTAACCCTATCAGGGGTCGAGCAGTACTTC
TRBV2	TRBJ1-1	.	.	CASSIDRNTEAFF	TGTGCCAGCAGTATCGACAGAAACACTGAAGCTTTCTTT
TRBV27	TRBJ2-1	.	TRBD1	CASSFSRNRDSFNNEQFF	TGTGCCAGCAGTTTTTCGAGAAACCGGGACAGCTTCAACAATGAGCAGTTCTTC
TRBV5-1	TRBJ1-4	few	TRBD1	CASSLGQGGEKLFF	TGCGCCAGCAGCTTGGGACAGGGAGGTGAAAAACTGTTTTTT
TRBV5-1	TRBJ2-1	.	TRBD1	CASSAGTGLNEQFF	TGCGCCAGCAGTGCCGGGACAGGGTTGAATGAGCAGTTCTTC
TRBV5-4	TRBJ2-7	.	.	CASSRSGSTYEQYF	TGTGCCAGCAGCCGAAGCGGGTCAACCTACGAGCAGTACTTC
TRBV7-9	TRBJ2-2	few	.	CASTKTWAWEAGELFF	TGTGCCAGCACCAAAACGTGGGCGTGGGAGGCCGGGGAGCTGTTTTTT
TRBV18	TRBJ1-2	.	TRBD1	CASSGTGGHYGYTF	TGTGCCAGCTCCGGGACAGGGGGACACTATGGCTACACCTTC
TRBV30	TRBJ1-6	.	.	CAWRSDTKHSPLHF	TGTGCCTGGAGATCGGACACCAAACATTCACCCCTCCACTTT
TRBV27	TRBJ1-2	once	.	CASSPRPELYGYTF	TGTGCCAGCAGTCCCCGTCCTGAACTTTATGGCTACACCTTC
TRBV14	TRBJ2-3	.	.	CASSQVYLGTDTQYF	TGTGCCAGCAGCCAAGTCTACTTAGGCACAGATACGCAGTATTTT